This T cell receptor beta chain was profiled in a study of blood T cell repertoires in COVID-19. Assay used: immunoSEQ multiplex PCR; TCRdb lists only in-frame clones, some missing. The sample shows about 150,000 clones, about 90% of them seen only once. The CDR3 covers 13 residues. V lost 0 bases, J lost 5 bases, and 6 bases lay in between. The V gene's germline CDR1 is SGHRS and CDR2 YFSETQ. This TCR came from a woman aged 50 to 65 who had recovered from COVID-19. Source material: PBMCs or T cells enriched from blood (not recorded which). V gene TRBV5-1 combines with J gene TRBJ1-5; no clear D. The CDR3: CASSLAPDQPQHF. The CDR3, as DNA: TGCGCCAGCAGCTTGGCCCCAGATCAGCCCCAGCATTTT.